Below are 8 T cell receptor beta chains sequenced from a single sample in a study of CD8 T cells in Susac syndrome. Reverse transcription of about 0.45 to 1 ug RNA was performed with random hexamers. TCRdb re-called the immunoSEQ multiplex PCR reads with MiXCR, one entry per CDR3 protein. The table has tens of thousands of distinct CDR3 sequences, 90% to 95% seen once. The sample was CD8+ T cells from PBMCs. The receptors were sampled from a human donor with multiple sclerosis.

This clonotype was seen only once. V and J are TRBV27 and TRBJ1-4; TRBD1 aligns across 9 bases. V trimming: 5 bases; J trimming: 6 bases; junction bases outside the gene matches: 4. This CDR3 comprises 14 residues. Germline CDR1 is MNHEY and CDR2 is SMNVEV (reference sequence). The CDR3, as DNA: TGTGCCAGCAGTCTGTGGACAGGGGATGAAAAACTGTTTTTT. It translates to CASSLWTGDEKLFF.

This sequence joins TRBV7-9 and TRBJ2-4; D is unclear. The germline V gene has CDR1 SEHNR and CDR2 FQNEAQ (reference sequence). V was cut by 5 bases and J by 1 base, with 15 bases left in between. The CDR3 has 16 residues. The CDR3 DNA reads TGTGCCAGCAGCCAGGCTTGGGATGTGGCCAAAAACATTCAGTACTTC. As protein: CASSQAWDVAKNIQYF.

As regards this clonotype: One junction end disagrees with the germline gene, perhaps due to a read error. The V and J genes are TRBV7-7 and TRBJ2-5; a possible D gene is TRBD1 (5 bases). The CDR3 runs to 12 residues. Germline CDR1 is SSHAT and CDR2 is FNYEAQ (reference sequence). CDR3 nucleotide sequence: TGTGCTAGCAGCCAGGGTGAAGAGACCCAGTACTTC. Translating gives CASSQGEETQYF.

The rearrangement links TRBV3-1 to TRBJ2-3, with D perhaps TRBD2 (5 bases). Germline CDR1 is LGHDT and CDR2 is YNNKEL (reference sequence). Trimming took off 3 bases at V and 6 bases at J, with 16 bases between the two ends. The CDR3 totals 15 residues. CDR3: CASSQLAGPADTQYF. CDR3 DNA sequence: TGTGCCAGCAGCCAGCTAGCCGGACCGGCGGATACGCAGTATTTT.

This clonotype was seen a handful of times. The chain has TRBV29-1 and TRBJ2-6; D is ambiguous. This CDR3 is built from 12 residues. Germline lookup yields CDR1 SQVTM and CDR2 ANQGSEA. V dropped 8 bases and J dropped 3 bases, with 8 bases sitting between them. The CDR3 is CSTVSGANVLTF. Here the CDR3 DNA reads TGCAGCACCGTTAGTGGGGCCAACGTCCTGACTTTC.

The chain combines TRBV12-3 or TRBV12-4 with TRBJ1-1, with TRBD1 matching over 7 bases. The length of the CDR3 is 13 residues. The junction had 6 bases not matched to a gene; V was cut back by 6 bases and J by 5 bases. CDR3 residues: CASRPGGRTEAFF. The CDR3 DNA reads as TGTGCCAGCAGGCCAGGGGGGAGGACTGAAGCTTTCTTT.

This chain links TRBV27 with TRBJ2-3; D gene uncertain. V was pared by 5 bases and J by 2 bases, with 5 bases between. The length of the CDR3 is 12 residues. Germline V CDR1 and CDR2: MNHEY, SMNVEV (reference sequence). CDR3 sequence: CASSLPTDTQYF. The CDR3 coding sequence is TGTGCCAGCAGTCTCCCCACAGATACGCAGTATTTT.

This clonotype was picked up one time. V is TRBV5-5 and J is TRBJ2-5, with unresolved D. In germline, CDR1 is SGHKS, CDR2 YYEKEE (reference sequence). V was clipped by 4 bases and J by 1 base, with 11 bases between them. The CDR3 is 14 residues long. Here the CDR3 DNA reads TGTGCCAGCAGCCTGGAAAGGGCCCAAGAGACCCAGTACTTC. It is translated as CASSLERAQETQYF.